The present TCR beta chain was sequenced within a study of cytomegalovirus exposure and HLA in healthy donors. Germline loops: CDR1 WNHNN, CDR2 SYGVQD (reference sequence). The CDR3 covers 14 residues. V lost 6 bases and J 0 bases, leaving 10 bases between the germline ends. Though probably carrying unrecorded immune exposures, donors were nominally healthy at sampling. Researchers ran the PCR with 60 Vbeta and 13 Jbeta primers. The data were produced by immunoSEQ multiplex PCR, yet TCRdb's version contains in-frame clones alone and is incomplete. The sample includes roughly 120,000 clones, about three quarters of them seen just once.

The receptor's source is a young woman in good health and CMV-seronegative. What was sequenced was PBMCs. This chain uses TRBV10-1 with TRBJ2-3; D unclear. Here the CDR3 DNA reads TGCGCCAGCAGCCACACACAGAGCACAGATACGCAGTATTTT. This encodes CASSHTQSTDTQYF.